The entry below describes one T cell receptor beta chain. A read error may account for a junction end that differs from germline. Germline-derived CDR1 and CDR2 are SEHNR and FQNEAQ (reference sequence). This CDR3 is 19 amino acids long. The sample originates from a study of cytomegalovirus exposure and HLA in healthy donors. Study information: For the approximately 430 genotyped donors, about 81% fell within the Caucasian-associated ancestry cluster.

Primers for the PCR totalled 60 Vbeta and 13 Jbeta. TCRdb's table, derived via immunoSEQ multiplex PCR, lists solely in-frame clones and lacks some. The sample records some 200,000 clones, roughly 80% being singletons. The sequence derives from a man aged 40-49 years in good health and CMV-seropositive. The J gene is TRBJ2-3, the V gene TRBV7-9; 12 bases agree with TRBD1. The sample was PBMCs. CDR3 in amino acids: CSSSLAPFGTGGNTDTQYF. CDR3 nucleotide sequence: TGTTCCAGCAGCTTAGCGCCTTTCGGGACAGGGGGCAATACAGATACGCAGTATTTT.